This T cell receptor beta chain derives from a study of OX40 agonist ivuxolimab in advanced cancers. Study-wide background: Ivuxolimab is an agonistic anti-OX40 (CD134) antibody, and patients were treated with it. Melanoma, hepatocellular carcinoma, head and neck or renal cell cancer occurred in dose-escalation patients. The patients received ivuxolimab by intravenous route every 2 weeks at 0.01 to 10 mg/kg. Findings and caveats of the study: Several nonresponders also turned out to have low normalized T-cell clonal expansion.

The germline gives CDR1 SQVTM, CDR2 ANQGSEA. V was cut by 2 bases and J by 4 bases, with 14 bases left in between. This CDR3 comprises 14 residues. Here immunoSEQ multiplex PCR was the method, and the copy in TCRdb shows in-frame clones only, minus some. The table has tens of thousands of clones, approximately 80% seen once. A word on this clone: The antigen is unknown.

The chain recombines TRBV29-1 with TRBJ1-1; D is unresolved. The origin of this receptor is an adult with an advanced solid tumor such as melanoma, head and neck, liver or kidney cancer. Sample: CD4+ or CD8+ T cells sorted from blood, taken in a trial of the OX40 agonist ivuxolimab. The DNA for the CDR3 is TGCAGCGTTGAAAGACAAGGCTATGCCACTGAAGCTTTCTTT. It specifies CSVERQGYATEAFF.